Presented here are 30 T cell receptor beta chains from one specimen sequenced in a study of Graves' ophthalmopathy and Graves' hyperthyroidism. The authors amplified TCR beta CDR3 regions, and they did so from RNA transcripts for repertoire sequencing. The library came from an HTBI-primed first-round RT-PCR and a second-round multiplex PCR. TCRdb independently ran MiXCR on the multiplex PCR reads; one entry per CDR3 protein. Here the sample spans 500,000 to 800,000 distinct CDR3 sequences, over 40% being singletons. The specimen sequenced was peripheral blood. Receptor source: an adult man with Graves' ophthalmopathy.

This clonotype was counted a few times. V is TRBV5-4 and J is TRBJ1-6, with 9 bases fitting TRBD1. The junction had 6 bases not matched to a gene; V was cut back by 3 bases and J by 5 bases. The V gene's germline CDR1 is SGHNT and CDR2 YYREEE (reference sequence). This CDR3 comprises 16 residues. CDR3: CASSSGDRANNSPLHF. In DNA, the CDR3 is TGTGCCAGCAGCTCGGGGGACAGGGCAAATAATTCACCCCTCCACTTT.

The J gene is TRBJ2-2, the V gene TRBV9, with D possibly TRBD2 on 6 matching bases. Germline assignment: CDR1 SGDLS and CDR2 YYNGEE. The CDR3 covers 14 residues. Trimming pared 4 bases from V and 5 bases from J, leaving 12 bases between. CDR3 protein: CASSQEEGTGELFF. CDR3 DNA sequence: TGTGCCAGCAGCCAAGAGGAGGGAACCGGGGAGCTGTTTTTT.

Only a few counts were recorded for this clonotype. V gene TRBV7-7 combines with J gene TRBJ2-1; a possible D gene is TRBD1 (5 bases). Trimming left V 5 bases short and J 9 bases short, with 14 bases between. This CDR3 comprises 13 residues. Germline CDR1 reads SSHAT; CDR2 reads FNYEAQ (reference sequence). CDR3 DNA: TGTGCCAGCAGCGTAGGGGTCGTCGGTGAGCAGTTCTTC. Its protein is CASSVGVVGEQFF. Full variable domain (rest looked up from reference TRBV7-7 and TRBJ2-1): GAGVSQSPRYKVTKRGQDVTLRCDPISSHATLYWYQQALGQGPEFLTYFNYEAQPDKSGLPSDRFSAERPEGSISTLTIQRTEQRDSAMYRCASSVGVVGEQFFGPGTRLTVL.

The chain uses TRBV15 and TRBJ2-7; the match to TRBD1 covers 9 bases. The J segment lost 5 bases and the V segment lost 4 bases, leaving 3 bases of the junction unmatched. The CDR3 runs to 13 residues. From germline, CDR1 is LNHNV and CDR2 YYDKDF (reference sequence). In DNA form, the CDR3 reads TGTGCCACCAGCAACCGGGACAGGGACGAGCAGTACTTC. This encodes CATSNRDRDEQYF.

This clonotype occurred once. A junction boundary mismatches the germline segment, possibly from a read error. This chain uses TRBV10-3 with TRBJ1-5; a possible D gene is TRBD1 (5 bases). CDR1 is ENHRY, CDR2 SYGVKD, per germline. The CDR3 extends over 14 amino acids. The DNA of the CDR3 is TGTGCCAGCAGTGAACAGGCTGTAAGACAGCCCCAGCATTTT. This codes for CASSEQAVRQPQHF.

The CDR3 reads CAVGQGPYGYTF. As DNA, the CDR3 is TGTGCCGTTGGACAGGGGCCCTATGGCTACACCTTC. The chain uses TRBV10-3 and TRBJ1-2, with 9 bases that match TRBD1. CDR1 is ENHRY, CDR2 SYGVKD, per germline. Trimming removed 11 bases from V and 4 bases from J; junction bases left unmatched: 5. The CDR3 length is 12 residues.

This sequence joins TRBV10-3 and TRBJ1-3; tentative D call: TRBD1 (5 bases). Germline CDR1 and CDR2: ENHRY and SYGVKD. Deletions cut 6 bases from V and 4 bases from J, with 19 bases between. The CDR3 has 16 residues. The CDR3: CAISGGGRGIGNTIYF. The CDR3 nucleotides are TGTGCCATCAGCGGGGGGGGACGGGGGATCGGAAACACCATATATTTT.

The chain couples TRBV7-2 to TRBJ1-1; D gene ambiguous. Trimming pared 1 base from V and 10 bases from J, leaving 7 bases between. The length of the CDR3 is 11 residues. Germline V gene sequence: CDR1 SGHTA, CDR2 FQGNSA. CDR3 loop: CASSLGIVAFF. The DNA for the CDR3 is TGTGCCAGCAGCTTAGGGATCGTAGCTTTCTTT.

This clonotype came up many times. The chain employs TRBV20-1 and TRBJ1-2; 10 bases align to TRBD1. CDR1 is DFQATT, CDR2 SNEGSKA, per germline (reference sequence). This CDR3 is built from 13 residues. The ends lost 3 bases at V and 8 bases at J; junction bases unmatched: 6. The CDR3 coding sequence is TGCAGTGCTAGCCTGGGACAGGGGAGAGGCTACACCTTC. Translation gives CSASLGQGRGYTF.

V and J are TRBV5-1 and TRBJ2-5, with 11 bases that match TRBD1. With V trimmed by 4 bases and J by 4 bases, 6 bases remained unmatched. Per the germline V gene, CDR1 is SGHRS and CDR2 is YFSETQ. The CDR3 covers 15 residues. CDR3 DNA sequence: TGCGCCAGCAGCACTGGACAGGGGGCTGTAGAGACCCAGTACTTC. As protein: CASSTGQGAVETQYF.

This clonotype was detected many times. This chain uses TRBV2 with TRBJ1-1; D call uncertain. Germline-derived CDR1 and CDR2 are SNHLY and FYNNEI. The CDR3 contains 13 residues. V lost 4 bases, J lost 2 bases, and 8 bases lay in between. The CDR3 loop is CASSAHSNTEAFF. CDR3 coding DNA: TGTGCCAGCAGTGCTCACAGTAACACTGAAGCTTTCTTT.

This clonotype was seen just once. Just one base apart from a much larger clone, this may be a read error. The chain carries TRBV29-1 and TRBJ2-7, with D hard to call. This CDR3 region has 13 residues. From germline, CDR1 is SQVTM and CDR2 ANQGSEA. Trimming took off 2 bases at V and 0 bases at J, with 8 bases between the two ends. In nucleotides, the CDR3 is TGCAGCGTTGAACTTGGTAACTCCTACGAGCAGTACTTC. Its translation: CSVELGNSYEQYF.

This clonotype came up a few times. J is TRBJ2-7 and V is TRBV12-3 or TRBV12-4, with TRBD2 identical over 13 bases. The V gene end was trimmed by 6 bases and the J gene end by 8 bases; junction bases not matched to a gene: 10. The CDR3 is 15 residues long. The CDR3 coding sequence is TGTGCCAGCAGCCAAGTTACCGGGACTAGCGGGAAGCAGTACTTC. Translation: CASSQVTGTSGKQYF.

This clonotype was observed at least ten times. V is TRBV24-1 and J is TRBJ1-2; D not certain. Germline assignment: CDR1 KGHDR and CDR2 SFDVKD. CDR3 length: 12 residues. Trimming pared 3 bases from V and 8 bases from J, leaving 9 bases between. The CDR3 region is CATSDARGGYTF. CDR3 bases: TGTGCCACCAGTGATGCCAGAGGGGGCTACACCTTC.

The rearrangement joins TRBV4-1 to TRBJ1-2; 9 bases are shared with TRBD1. The trim removed 5 bases at V and 3 bases at J, leaving 10 bases unmatched. This CDR3 comprises 16 residues. From germline, CDR1 is MGHRA and CDR2 YSYEKL. CDR3 residues: CASSVTGQGGDYGYTF. The DNA for the CDR3 is TGCGCCAGCAGCGTAACGGGACAGGGTGGAGACTATGGCTACACCTTC.

The rearrangement links TRBV19 to TRBJ2-5; 7 positions match TRBD1. The CDR3 covers 13 residues. Unmatched junction bases numbered 8, after V lost 6 bases and J lost 7 bases. Germline V gene sequence: CDR1 LNHDA, CDR2 SQIVND (reference sequence). The CDR3 DNA sequence: TGTGCCAGTAGCGAAGGACAGGTCGGGACCCAGTACTTC. Protein: CASSEGQVGTQYF.

The chain joins TRBV29-1 to TRBJ1-4; 7 bases agree with TRBD1. Per germline, CDR1 SQVTM and CDR2 ANQGSEA. The CDR3 sequence is 12 residues long. J gave up 7 bases and V 8 bases, and 7 bases lay outside the gene matches. In DNA, the CDR3 is TGCAGCCAAGACAGGGTCGGTGAAAAACTGTTTTTT. This sequence encodes CSQDRVGEKLFF.

The chain links TRBV7-9 to TRBJ2-7; tentatively, D is TRBD2 (5 bases). V was pared by 5 bases and J by 7 bases, with 15 bases between. Germline V lookup: CDR1 SEHNR, CDR2 FQNEAQ (reference sequence). This CDR3 is 13 amino acids long. CDR3 nucleotide sequence: TGTGCCAGCAGCGTGGACCCCAGCGGAGAGCAGTACTTC. Protein product: CASSVDPSGEQYF.

This clonotype has ten or more counts. The chain is built from TRBV4-3 and TRBJ1-2; D is unclear. The V and J ends lost 0 bases and 8 bases respectively, with 16 bases between them. There are 15 residues in the CDR3. Germline CDR1 is LGHNA and CDR2 is YSLEER. The CDR3 DNA is TGCGCCAGCAGCCAAGATCGTCTGAGTGGGAAGGGCTACACCTTC. Protein sequence: CASSQDRLSGKGYTF.

As for this clonotype: A much larger clone is a single base away; this may be a read error. This sequence joins TRBV9 and TRBJ2-7; D might be TRBD2 (5 bases). Trimming pared 0 bases from V and 3 bases from J, leaving 13 bases between. Germline loops: CDR1 SGDLS, CDR2 YYNGEE. The CDR3 loop spans 15 amino acids. The CDR3 DNA reads as TGTGCCAGCAGCGTAGCCGCAAGGGAGATCTACGAGCAGTACTTC. This encodes CASSVAAREIYEQYF.

This clonotype was found many times. The chain combines TRBV7-7 with TRBJ2-5, with TRBD1 as a possible D gene (5 bases). Germline V lookup: CDR1 SSHAT, CDR2 FNYEAQ (reference sequence). Trimming pared 2 bases from V and 4 bases from J, leaving 8 bases between. There are 13 residues in the CDR3. The CDR3 region is CASSLLGAETQYF. The CDR3 DNA sequence: TGTGCCAGCAGCTTATTAGGGGCAGAGACCCAGTACTTC.

As to this clonotype: It may be a read error: a sequence one base away is much more abundant. The rearrangement links TRBV7-2 to TRBJ2-5; D may correspond to TRBD1 or TRBD2 (6 bases each). The CDR3 runs 15 residues. Germline V gene data show CDR1 as SGHTA and CDR2 as FQGNSA. CDR3 coding DNA: TGTGCCAGCAGCTTAGCAGGGGGGCTGGGGGAGATCCAGTACTTC. This sequence encodes CASSLAGGLGEIQYF.

The sample holds many counts of this clonotype. The rearrangement links TRBV19 to TRBJ1-4; unclear D gene. Deletions cut 4 bases from V and 0 bases from J, with 12 bases between. Germline values: CDR1 LNHDA, CDR2 SQIVND (reference sequence). The CDR3 consists of 16 residues. This CDR3 is CASSTSGQATNEKLFF. DNA of the CDR3: TGTGCCAGTAGTACCTCCGGTCAGGCAACTAATGAAAAACTGTTTTTT. The whole variable domain, remainder taken from reference TRBV19 and TRBJ1-4, is DGGITQSPKYLFRKEGQNVTLSCEQNLNHDAMYWYRQDPGQGLRLIYYSQIVNDFQKGDIAEGYSVSREKKESFPLTVTSAQKNPTAFYLCASSTSGQATNEKLFFGSGTQLSVL.

A remark on this clonotype: Germline and junction disagree at one end, which may indicate a read error. The chain recombines TRBV19 with TRBJ1-1; maybe TRBD1 (5 bases). The CDR3 totals 14 residues. Germline assignment: CDR1 LNHDA and CDR2 SQIVND (reference sequence). The CDR3 loop is CASSPGFMNTEALF. In DNA form, the CDR3 reads TGTGCCAGTAGTCCAGGGTTCATGAACACTGAAGCTCTCTTT. The variable domain in full, with the rest retrieved from reference TRBV19 and TRBJ1-1, is DGGITQSPKYLFRKEGQNVTLSCEQNLNHDAMYWYRQDPGQGLRLIYYSQIVNDFQKGDIAEGYSVSREKKESFPLTVTSAQKNPTAFYLCASSPGFMNTEALFGQGTRLTVV.

This chain links TRBV5-1 with TRBJ1-3; D remains ambiguous. The length of the CDR3 is 16 residues. The V gene lost 4 bases and the J gene lost 0 bases, with 14 bases spanning the gap. Germline assignment: CDR1 SGHRS and CDR2 YFSETQ. The CDR3 loop is CASSPLVVPSGNTIYF. The CDR3 nucleotides read TGCGCCAGCAGCCCTTTGGTCGTCCCCTCTGGAAACACCATATATTTT.

This clonotype has just a few counts. The rearrangement joins TRBV3-1 to TRBJ1-2; no clear D. V was cut by 0 bases and J by 3 bases, with 8 bases left in between. CDR1 and CDR2 from the germline V gene are LGHDT and YNNKEL (reference sequence). The CDR3 totals 14 residues. CDR3 sequence: CASSQDRNYYGYTF. The CDR3 DNA sequence: TGTGCCAGCAGCCAAGATCGGAACTACTATGGCTACACCTTC.

This sequence joins TRBV7-8 and TRBJ2-7, with D maybe TRBD2 (5 bases). Trimming pared 0 bases from V and 4 bases from J, leaving 10 bases between. Germline V gene lookup returns CDR1 SGHVS and CDR2 FQNEAQ. There are 14 residues in the CDR3. DNA for the CDR3: TGTGCCAGCAGCTTAGCGGGAGATATATACGAGCAGTACTTC. Its protein is CASSLAGDIYEQYF.

For this clonotype: This could be a read error, since a much larger clone is one nucleotide away. This rearrangement joins TRBV24-1 to TRBJ2-2; no clear D gene. The CDR3 consists of 14 residues. Germline V lookup: CDR1 KGHDR, CDR2 SFDVKD. V dropped 0 bases and J dropped 5 bases, with 6 bases sitting between them. The CDR3 nucleotides are TGTGCCACCAGTGATTTGCATTTAACCGGGGAGCTGTTTTTT. Its translation is CATSDLHLTGELFF.

The rearrangement joins TRBV5-6 to TRBJ2-7; 7 nucleotides agree with TRBD1. Germline-derived CDR1 and CDR2 are SGHDT and YYEEEE. The CDR3 contains 14 residues. The ends lost 5 bases at V and 6 bases at J; junction bases unmatched: 11. CDR3 residues: CASRKTGYSTEQYF. The CDR3 bases are TGTGCCAGCAGGAAGACAGGGTATTCTACCGAGCAGTACTTC.

The chain links TRBV7-2 to TRBJ2-7; tentatively, D is TRBD2 (6 bases). CDR3 length: 16 amino acids. The germline CDR1 and CDR2 sequences are SGHTA and FQGNSA. With 5 bases removed from V and 1 base from J, the gap between germline ends came to 18 bases. This chain's CDR3 is CASSTSPGLSSYEQYF. In DNA, the CDR3 is TGTGCCAGCAGCACAAGCCCGGGACTTTCTTCCTACGAGCAGTACTTC.